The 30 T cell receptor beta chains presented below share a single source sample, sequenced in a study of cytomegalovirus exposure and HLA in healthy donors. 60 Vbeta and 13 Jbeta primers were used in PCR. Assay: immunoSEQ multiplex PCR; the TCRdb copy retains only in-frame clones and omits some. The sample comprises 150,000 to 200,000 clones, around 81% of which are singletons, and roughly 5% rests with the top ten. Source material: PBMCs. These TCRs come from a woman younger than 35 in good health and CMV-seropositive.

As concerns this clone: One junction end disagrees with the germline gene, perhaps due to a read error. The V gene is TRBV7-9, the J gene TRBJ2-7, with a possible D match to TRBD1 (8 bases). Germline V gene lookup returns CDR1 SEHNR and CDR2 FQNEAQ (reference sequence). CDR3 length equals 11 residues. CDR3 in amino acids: CASSLGGTGSF. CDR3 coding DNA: TGTGCCAGCAGCCTGGGGGGGACAGGTTCCTTC.

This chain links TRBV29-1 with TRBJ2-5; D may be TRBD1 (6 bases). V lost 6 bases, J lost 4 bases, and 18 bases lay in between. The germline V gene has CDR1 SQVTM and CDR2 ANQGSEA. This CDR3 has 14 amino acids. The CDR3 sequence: CSVAPGQTRETQYF. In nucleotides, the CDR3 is TGCAGCGTGGCCCCGGGACAAACCAGAGAGACCCAGTACTTC.

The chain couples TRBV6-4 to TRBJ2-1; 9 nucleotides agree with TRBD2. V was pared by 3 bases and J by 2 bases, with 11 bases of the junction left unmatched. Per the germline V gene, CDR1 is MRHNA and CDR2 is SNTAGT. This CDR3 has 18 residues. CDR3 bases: TGTGCCAGCAGTGAATCTCCCGCTAGCGGGGCCGCCTACAATGAGCAGTTCTTC. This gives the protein CASSESPASGAAYNEQFF.

The CDR3 region is CASSRNRPSFGKLFF. CDR3 in DNA: TGTGCCAGCAGCCGGAACAGGCCCAGCTTTGGGAAACTGTTTTTT. This rearrangement joins TRBV5-6 to TRBJ1-4, with D perhaps TRBD1 (5 bases). V was pared by 4 bases and J by 11 bases, with 21 bases between. The CDR3 consists of 15 residues. CDR1 SGHDT and CDR2 YYEEEE come from the germline V gene.

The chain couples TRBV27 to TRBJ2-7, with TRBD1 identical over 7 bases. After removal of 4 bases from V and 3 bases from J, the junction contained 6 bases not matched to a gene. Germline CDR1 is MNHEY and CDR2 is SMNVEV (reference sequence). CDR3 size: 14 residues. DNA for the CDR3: TGTGCCAGCAGTTCCCACAGGGGCGGCTACGAGCAGTACTTC. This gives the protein CASSSHRGGYEQYF.

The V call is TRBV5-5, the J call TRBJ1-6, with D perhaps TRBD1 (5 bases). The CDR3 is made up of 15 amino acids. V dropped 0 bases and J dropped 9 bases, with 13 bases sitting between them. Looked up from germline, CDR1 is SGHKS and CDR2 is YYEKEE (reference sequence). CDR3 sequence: CASSLEGPSSSPLHF. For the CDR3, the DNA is TGTGCCAGCAGCTTGGAGGGGCCGTCTAGTTCACCCCTCCACTTT. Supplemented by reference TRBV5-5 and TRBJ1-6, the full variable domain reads DAGVTQSPTHLIKTRGQQVTLRCSPISGHKSVSWYQQVLGQGPQFIFQYYEKEERGRGNFPDRFSARQFPNYSSELNVNALLLGDSALYLCASSLEGPSSSPLHFGNGTRLTVT.

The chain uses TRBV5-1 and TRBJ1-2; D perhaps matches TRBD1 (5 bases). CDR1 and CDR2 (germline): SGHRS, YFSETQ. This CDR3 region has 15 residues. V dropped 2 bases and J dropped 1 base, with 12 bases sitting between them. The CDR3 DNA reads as TGCGCCAGCAGCTTAAGCTCAGGGATTAACTATGGCTACACCTTC. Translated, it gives CASSLSSGINYGYTF. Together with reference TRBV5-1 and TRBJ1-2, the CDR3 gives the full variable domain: KAGVTQTPRYLIKTRGQQVTLSCSPISGHRSVSWYQQTPGQGLQFLFEYFSETQRNKGNFPGRFSGRQFSNSRSEMNVSTLELGDSALYLCASSLSSGINYGYTFGSGTRLTVV.

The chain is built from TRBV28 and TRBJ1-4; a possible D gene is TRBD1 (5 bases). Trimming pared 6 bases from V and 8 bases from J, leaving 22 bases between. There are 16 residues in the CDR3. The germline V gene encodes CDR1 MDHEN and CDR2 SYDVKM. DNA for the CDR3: TGTGCCAGCAGCCCAGGTGGGGGGACTACCAACGAAAAACTGTTTTTT. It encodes CASSPGGGTTNEKLFF.

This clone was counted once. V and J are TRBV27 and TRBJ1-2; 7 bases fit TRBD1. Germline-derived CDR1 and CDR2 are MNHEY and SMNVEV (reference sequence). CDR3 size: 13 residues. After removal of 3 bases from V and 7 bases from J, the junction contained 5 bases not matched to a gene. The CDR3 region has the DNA TGTGCCAGCAGTTTTTCCCAGGGGGGTGGCTACACCTTC. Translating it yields CASSFSQGGGYTF.

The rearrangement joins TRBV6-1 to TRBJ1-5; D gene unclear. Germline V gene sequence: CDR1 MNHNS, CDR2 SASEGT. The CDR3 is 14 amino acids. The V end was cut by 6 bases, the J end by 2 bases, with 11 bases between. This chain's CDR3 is CASSREVGNQPQHF. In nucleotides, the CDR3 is TGTGCCAGCAGCCGGGAGGTGGGCAATCAGCCCCAGCATTTT.

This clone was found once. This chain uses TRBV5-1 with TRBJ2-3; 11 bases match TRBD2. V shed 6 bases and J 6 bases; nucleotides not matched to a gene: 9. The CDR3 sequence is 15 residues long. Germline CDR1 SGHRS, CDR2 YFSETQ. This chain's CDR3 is CASKLAGGPLDTQYF. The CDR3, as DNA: TGCGCCAGCAAATTAGCGGGGGGGCCCCTCGATACGCAGTATTTT.

The CDR3 region has the DNA TGTGCCACCAGCAGCGGAAGGAGCTCCTACGAGCAGTACTTC. Translation gives CATSSGRSSYEQYF. The V call is TRBV15, the J call TRBJ2-7; D gene uncertain. The ends were cut back, 3 bases at V and 0 bases at J, with 9 bases in the middle. Germline V gives CDR1 LNHNV, CDR2 YYDKDF (reference sequence). The CDR3 is made up of 14 amino acids.

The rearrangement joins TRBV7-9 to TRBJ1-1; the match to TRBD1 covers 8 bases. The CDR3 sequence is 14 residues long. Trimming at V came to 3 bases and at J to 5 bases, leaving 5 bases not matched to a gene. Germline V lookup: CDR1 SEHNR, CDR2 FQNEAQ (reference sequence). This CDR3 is CASSFQGAGTEAFF. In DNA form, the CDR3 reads TGTGCCAGCAGCTTTCAGGGGGCGGGAACTGAAGCTTTCTTT.

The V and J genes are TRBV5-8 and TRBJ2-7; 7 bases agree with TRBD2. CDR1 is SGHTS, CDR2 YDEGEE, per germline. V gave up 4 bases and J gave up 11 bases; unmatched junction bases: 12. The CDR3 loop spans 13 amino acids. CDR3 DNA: TGTGCCAGCAGCCCCGTCGAGCGGGGCCGCAAGTACTTC. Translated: CASSPVERGRKYF.

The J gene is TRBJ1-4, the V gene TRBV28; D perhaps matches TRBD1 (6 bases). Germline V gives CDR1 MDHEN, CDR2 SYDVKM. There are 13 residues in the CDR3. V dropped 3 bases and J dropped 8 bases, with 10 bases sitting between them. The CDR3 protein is CASSFTGYEKLFF. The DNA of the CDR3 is TGTGCCAGCAGTTTTACAGGGTACGAAAAACTGTTTTTT.

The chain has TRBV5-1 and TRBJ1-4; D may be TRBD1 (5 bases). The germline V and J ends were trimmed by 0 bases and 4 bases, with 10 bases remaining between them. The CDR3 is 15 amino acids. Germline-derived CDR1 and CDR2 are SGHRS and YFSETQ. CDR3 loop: CASSLGDSFNEKLFF. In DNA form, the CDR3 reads TGCGCCAGCAGCTTGGGTGACAGCTTTAATGAAAAACTGTTTTTT.

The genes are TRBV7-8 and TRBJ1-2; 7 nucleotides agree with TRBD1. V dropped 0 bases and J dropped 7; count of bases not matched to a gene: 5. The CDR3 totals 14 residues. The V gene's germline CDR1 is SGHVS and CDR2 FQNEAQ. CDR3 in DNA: TGTGCCAGCAGCTTAGCGTGGACAGGATCTGGCTACACCTTC. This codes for CASSLAWTGSGYTF.

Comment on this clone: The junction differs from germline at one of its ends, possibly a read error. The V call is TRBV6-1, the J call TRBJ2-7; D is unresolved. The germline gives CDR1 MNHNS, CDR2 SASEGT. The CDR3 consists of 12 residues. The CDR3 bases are TGTGCCAGCAGGGAAGACAATTACGAGCAGTACTTC. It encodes CASREDNYEQYF.

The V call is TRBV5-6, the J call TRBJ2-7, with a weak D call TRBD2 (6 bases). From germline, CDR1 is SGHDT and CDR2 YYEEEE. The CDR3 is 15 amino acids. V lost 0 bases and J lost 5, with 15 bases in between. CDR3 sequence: CASSLALREENEQYF. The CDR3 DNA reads TGTGCCAGCAGCTTGGCTCTCAGGGAGGAGAACGAGCAGTACTTC.

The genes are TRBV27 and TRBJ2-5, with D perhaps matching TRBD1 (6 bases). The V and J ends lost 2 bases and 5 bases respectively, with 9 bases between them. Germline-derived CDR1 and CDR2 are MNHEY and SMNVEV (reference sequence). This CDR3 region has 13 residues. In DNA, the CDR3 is TGTGCCAGCAGTTTAATGCAGGGGGAGACCCAGTACTTC. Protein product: CASSLMQGETQYF.

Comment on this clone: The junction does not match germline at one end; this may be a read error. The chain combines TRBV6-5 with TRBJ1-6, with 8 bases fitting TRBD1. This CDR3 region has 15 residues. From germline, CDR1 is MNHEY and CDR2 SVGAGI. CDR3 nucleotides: TGTGCCAGCAGGACAGGGGTGTCCTATAATTCACCCCCCCACTTT. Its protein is CASRTGVSYNSPPHF.

The CDR3 nucleotides read TGTGCCAGCAGTTTCACACCAGCGGGGGGGCCGCAGTACTTC. This sequence encodes CASSFTPAGGPQYF. The rearrangement links TRBV27 to TRBJ2-5, with 10 bases fitting TRBD2. The CDR3 is 14 residues long. Germline CDR1 and CDR2: MNHEY and SMNVEV (reference sequence). The ends lost 3 bases at V and 11 bases at J; junction bases unmatched: 9.

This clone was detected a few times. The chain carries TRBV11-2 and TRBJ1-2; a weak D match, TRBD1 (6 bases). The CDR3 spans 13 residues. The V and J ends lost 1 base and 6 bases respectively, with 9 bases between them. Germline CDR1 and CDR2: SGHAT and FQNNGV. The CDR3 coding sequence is TGTGCCAGCAGCTTAGGCCAGGGGAATGGCTACACCTTC. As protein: CASSLGQGNGYTF.

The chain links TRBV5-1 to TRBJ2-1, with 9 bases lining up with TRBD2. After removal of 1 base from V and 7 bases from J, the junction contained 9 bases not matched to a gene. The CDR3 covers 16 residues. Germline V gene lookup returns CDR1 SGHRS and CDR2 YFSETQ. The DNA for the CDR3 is TGCGCCAGCAGCTTGTTGGCCAGCGGGGGGAGGAATGAGCAGTTCTTC. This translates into CASSLLASGGRNEQFF. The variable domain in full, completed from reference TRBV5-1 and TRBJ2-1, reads KAGVTQTPRYLIKTRGQQVTLSCSPISGHRSVSWYQQTPGQGLQFLFEYFSETQRNKGNFPGRFSGRQFSNSRSEMNVSTLELGDSALYLCASSLLASGGRNEQFFGPGTRLTVL.

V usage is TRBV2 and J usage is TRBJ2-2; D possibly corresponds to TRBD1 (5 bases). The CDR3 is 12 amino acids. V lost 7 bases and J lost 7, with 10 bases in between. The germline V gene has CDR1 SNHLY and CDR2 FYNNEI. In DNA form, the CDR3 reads TGTGCCAGCAAGGGGCTAAACGGGGAGCTGTTTTTT. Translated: CASKGLNGELFF.

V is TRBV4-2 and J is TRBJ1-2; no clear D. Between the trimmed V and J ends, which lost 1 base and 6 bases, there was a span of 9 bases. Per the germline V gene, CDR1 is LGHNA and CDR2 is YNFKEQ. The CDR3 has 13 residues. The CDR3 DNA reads TGTGCCAGCAGCCAAGGATGGGCCGATGGCTACACCTTC. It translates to CASSQGWADGYTF.

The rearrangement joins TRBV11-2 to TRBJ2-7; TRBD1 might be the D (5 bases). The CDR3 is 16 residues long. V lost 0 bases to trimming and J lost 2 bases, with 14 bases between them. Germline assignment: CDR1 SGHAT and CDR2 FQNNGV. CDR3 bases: TGTGCCAGCAGCTTAGATTCAGGGCAGGCGCCCTACGAGCAGTACTTC. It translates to CASSLDSGQAPYEQYF.

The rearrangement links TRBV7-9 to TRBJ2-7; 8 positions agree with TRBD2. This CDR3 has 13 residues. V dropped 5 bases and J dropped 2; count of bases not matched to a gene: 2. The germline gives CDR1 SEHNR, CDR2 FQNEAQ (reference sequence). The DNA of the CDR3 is TGTGCCAGCAGCACGGGGGGGACCTACGAGCAGTACTTC. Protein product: CASSTGGTYEQYF. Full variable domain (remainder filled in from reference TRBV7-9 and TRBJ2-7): DTGVSQNPRHKITKRGQNVTFRCDPISEHNRLYWYRQTLGQGPEFLTYFQNEAQLEKSRLLSDRFSAERPKGSFSTLEIQRTEQGDSAMYLCASSTGGTYEQYFGPGTRLTVT.

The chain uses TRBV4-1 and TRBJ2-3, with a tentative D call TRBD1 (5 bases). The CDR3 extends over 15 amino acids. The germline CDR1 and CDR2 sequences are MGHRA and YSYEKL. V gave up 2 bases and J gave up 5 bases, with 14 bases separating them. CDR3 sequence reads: CASSQLGHRLDTQYF. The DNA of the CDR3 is TGCGCCAGCAGCCAATTGGGGCACCGCTTAGATACGCAGTATTTT.

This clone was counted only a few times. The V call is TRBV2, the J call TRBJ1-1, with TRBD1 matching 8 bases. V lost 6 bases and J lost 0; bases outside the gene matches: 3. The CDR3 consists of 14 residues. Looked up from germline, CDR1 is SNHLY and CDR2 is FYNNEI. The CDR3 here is CASRRDRMNTEAFF. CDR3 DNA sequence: TGTGCCAGCAGGCGGGACAGGATGAACACTGAAGCTTTCTTT.